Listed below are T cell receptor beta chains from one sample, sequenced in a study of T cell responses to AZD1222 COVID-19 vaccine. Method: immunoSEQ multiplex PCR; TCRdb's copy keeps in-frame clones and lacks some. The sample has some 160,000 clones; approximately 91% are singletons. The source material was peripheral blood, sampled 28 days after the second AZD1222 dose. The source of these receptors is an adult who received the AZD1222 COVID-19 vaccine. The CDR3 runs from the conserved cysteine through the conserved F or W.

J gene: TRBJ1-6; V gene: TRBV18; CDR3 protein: CASSQRQGGHNSPLHF
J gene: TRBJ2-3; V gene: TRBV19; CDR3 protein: CASSTRGTDTQYF
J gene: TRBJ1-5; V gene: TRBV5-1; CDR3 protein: CASSFGGGGNQPQHF
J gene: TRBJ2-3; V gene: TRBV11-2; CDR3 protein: CASSPDRSSDTQYF
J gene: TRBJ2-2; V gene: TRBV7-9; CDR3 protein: CASSLAALGELFF
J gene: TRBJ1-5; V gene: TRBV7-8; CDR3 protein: CASSLTGRSPQHF
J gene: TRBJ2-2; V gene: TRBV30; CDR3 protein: CAWSVSAGELFF
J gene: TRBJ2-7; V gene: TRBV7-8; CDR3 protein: CASSLLSSSYEQYF
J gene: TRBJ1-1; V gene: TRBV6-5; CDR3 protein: CASKREPNTEAFF
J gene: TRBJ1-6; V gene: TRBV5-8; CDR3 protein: CASSLLSGTLHF
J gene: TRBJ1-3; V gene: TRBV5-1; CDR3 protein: CASSLISGSGNTIYF
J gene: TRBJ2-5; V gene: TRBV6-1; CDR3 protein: CASGLRLQETQYF
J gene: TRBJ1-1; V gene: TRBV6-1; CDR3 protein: CASSERGYTEAFF
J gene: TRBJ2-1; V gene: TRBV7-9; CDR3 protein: CASSNGLTGSYNEQFF
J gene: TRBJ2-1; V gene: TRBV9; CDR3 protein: CASSASGHEQFF
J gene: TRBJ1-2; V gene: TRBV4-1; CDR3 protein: CASSQTSTVGYTF
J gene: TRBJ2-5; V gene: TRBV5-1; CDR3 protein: CASSLGQGRETQYF
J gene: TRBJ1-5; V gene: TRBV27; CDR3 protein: CASSFKTNQPQHF
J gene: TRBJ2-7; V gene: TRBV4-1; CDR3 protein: CASSQAGTAGSYEQYF
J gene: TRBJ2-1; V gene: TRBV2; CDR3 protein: CASSSRGGSYNEQFF
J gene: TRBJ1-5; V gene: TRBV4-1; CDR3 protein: CASSEDRRSNQPQHF
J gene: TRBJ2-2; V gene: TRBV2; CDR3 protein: CASSPITGELFF
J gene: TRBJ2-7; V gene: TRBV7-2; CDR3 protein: CASSVRPYEQYF
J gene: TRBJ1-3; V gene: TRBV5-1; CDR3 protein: CASSLEAQGVGSGNTIYF
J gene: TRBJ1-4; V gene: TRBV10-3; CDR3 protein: CAISEDGPTNEKLFF
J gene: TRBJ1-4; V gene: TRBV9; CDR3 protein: CASSPTTTGTTNEKLFF
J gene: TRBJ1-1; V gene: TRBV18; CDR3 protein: CASSPGFGWNTEAFF
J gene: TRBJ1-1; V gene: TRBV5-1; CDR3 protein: CASSLVGATEAFF
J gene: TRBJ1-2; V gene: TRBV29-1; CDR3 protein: CSVERGNYGYTF
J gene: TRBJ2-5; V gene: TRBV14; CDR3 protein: CASSRLKTSGKGETQYF
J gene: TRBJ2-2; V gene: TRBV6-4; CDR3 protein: CASRENMAGELFF
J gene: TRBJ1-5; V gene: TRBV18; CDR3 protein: CASSPAGTQPQHF
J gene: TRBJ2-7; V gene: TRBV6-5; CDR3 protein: CASTSPGTYEQYF
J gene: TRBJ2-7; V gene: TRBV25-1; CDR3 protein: CASSLGRGEQYF
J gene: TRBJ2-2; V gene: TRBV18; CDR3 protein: CASSPGSANTGELFF